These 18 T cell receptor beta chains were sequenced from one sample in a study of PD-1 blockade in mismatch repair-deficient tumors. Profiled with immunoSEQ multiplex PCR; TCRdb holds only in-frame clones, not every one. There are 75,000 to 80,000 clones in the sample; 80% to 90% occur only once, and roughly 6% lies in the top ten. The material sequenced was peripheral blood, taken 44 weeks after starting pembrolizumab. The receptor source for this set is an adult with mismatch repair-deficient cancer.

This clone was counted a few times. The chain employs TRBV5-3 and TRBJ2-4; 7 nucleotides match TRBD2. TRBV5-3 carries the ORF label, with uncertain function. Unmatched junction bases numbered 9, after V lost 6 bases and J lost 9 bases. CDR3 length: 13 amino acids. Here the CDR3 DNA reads TGTGCCAGAACCCCGACGGGAGGTGCCATTCAGTACTTC. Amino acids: CARTPTGGAIQYF.

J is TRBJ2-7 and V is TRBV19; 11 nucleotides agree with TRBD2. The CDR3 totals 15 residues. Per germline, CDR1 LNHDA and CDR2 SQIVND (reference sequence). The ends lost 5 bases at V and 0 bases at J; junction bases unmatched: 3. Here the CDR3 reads CASSETSGSSYEQYF. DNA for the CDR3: TGTGCCAGTAGTGAAACTAGCGGGAGCTCCTACGAGCAGTACTTC.

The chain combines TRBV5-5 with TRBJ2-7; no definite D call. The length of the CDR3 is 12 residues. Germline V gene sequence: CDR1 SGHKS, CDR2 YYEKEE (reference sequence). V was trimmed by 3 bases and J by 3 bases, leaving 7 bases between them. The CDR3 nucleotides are TGTGCCAGCAGCTCGGAAAACTACGAGCAGTACTTC. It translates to CASSSENYEQYF.

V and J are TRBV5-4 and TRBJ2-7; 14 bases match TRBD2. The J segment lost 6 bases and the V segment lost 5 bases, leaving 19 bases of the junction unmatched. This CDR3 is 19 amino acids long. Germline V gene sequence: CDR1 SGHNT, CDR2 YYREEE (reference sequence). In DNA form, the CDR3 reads TGTGCCAGCAGGTTTACCCTAGGGACTAGCGGGAGCGGGGCCTCCGAGCAGTACTTC. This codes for CASRFTLGTSGSGASEQYF.

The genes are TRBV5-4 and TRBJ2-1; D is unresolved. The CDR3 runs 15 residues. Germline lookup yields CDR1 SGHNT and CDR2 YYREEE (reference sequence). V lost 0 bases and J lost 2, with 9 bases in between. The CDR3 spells CASSLELTTYNEQFF. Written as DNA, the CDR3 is TGTGCCAGCAGCTTGGAACTAACAACCTACAATGAGCAGTTCTTC.

DNA for the CDR3: TGCAGCGTTGAAGATATTGGGAAAGGGAGAAACGAGCAGTACTTC. Amino acids: CSVEDIGKGRNEQYF. V gene TRBV29-1 combines with J gene TRBJ2-7, with D possibly being TRBD2 (5 bases). Trimming cost V 0 bases and J 5 bases, with 17 bases left between them. This CDR3 has 15 amino acids. The germline CDR1 and CDR2 sequences are SQVTM and ANQGSEA.

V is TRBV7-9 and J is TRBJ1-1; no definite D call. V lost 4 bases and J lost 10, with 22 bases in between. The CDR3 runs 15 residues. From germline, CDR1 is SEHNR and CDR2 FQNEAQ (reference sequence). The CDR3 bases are TGTGCCAGCAGCTCCGTTTGGGCCAGGCCGTTGGGAGCTTTCTTT. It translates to CASSSVWARPLGAFF.

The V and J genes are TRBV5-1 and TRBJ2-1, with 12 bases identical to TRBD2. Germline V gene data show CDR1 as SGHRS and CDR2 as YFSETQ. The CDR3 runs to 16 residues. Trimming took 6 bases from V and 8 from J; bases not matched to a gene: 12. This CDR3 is CASIKNVLAGGYEQFF. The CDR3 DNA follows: TGCGCCAGCATAAAGAATGTGCTAGCGGGAGGGTATGAGCAGTTCTTC.

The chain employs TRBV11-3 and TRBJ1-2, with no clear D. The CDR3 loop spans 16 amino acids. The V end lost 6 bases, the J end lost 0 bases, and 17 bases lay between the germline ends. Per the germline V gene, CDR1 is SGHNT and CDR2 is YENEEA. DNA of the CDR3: TGTGCCAGCAGTTCAGAGGGTCGGGCAGCTAACTATGGCTACACCTTC. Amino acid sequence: CASSSEGRAANYGYTF.

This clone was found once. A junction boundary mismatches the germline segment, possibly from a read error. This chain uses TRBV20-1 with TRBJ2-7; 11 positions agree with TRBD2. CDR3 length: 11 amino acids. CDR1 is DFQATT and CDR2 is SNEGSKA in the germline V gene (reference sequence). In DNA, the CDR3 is TGCAGTGCTAGTACTAGCGGGAGTAGTCACTTC. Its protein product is CSASTSGSSHF.

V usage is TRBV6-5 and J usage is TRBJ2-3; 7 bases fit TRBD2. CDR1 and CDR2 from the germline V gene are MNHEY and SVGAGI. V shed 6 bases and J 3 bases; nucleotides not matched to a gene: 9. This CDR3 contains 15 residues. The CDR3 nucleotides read TGTGCCAGCAGCCCCTTACGGGGGGTTACAGATACGCAGTATTTT. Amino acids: CASSPLRGVTDTQYF.

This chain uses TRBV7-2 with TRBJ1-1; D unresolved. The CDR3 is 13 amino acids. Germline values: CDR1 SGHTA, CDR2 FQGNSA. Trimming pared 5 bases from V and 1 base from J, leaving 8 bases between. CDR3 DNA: TGTGCCAGCAGCCCTTCAGGGAACACTGAAGCTTTCTTT. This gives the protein CASSPSGNTEAFF.

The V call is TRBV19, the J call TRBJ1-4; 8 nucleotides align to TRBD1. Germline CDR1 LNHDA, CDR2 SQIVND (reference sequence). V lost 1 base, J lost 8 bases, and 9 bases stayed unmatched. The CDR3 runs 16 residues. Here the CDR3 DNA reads TGTGCCAGTAGTATAGCCGGCGGCAGGGGGCAGGAAAAACTGTTTTTT. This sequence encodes CASSIAGGRGQEKLFF.

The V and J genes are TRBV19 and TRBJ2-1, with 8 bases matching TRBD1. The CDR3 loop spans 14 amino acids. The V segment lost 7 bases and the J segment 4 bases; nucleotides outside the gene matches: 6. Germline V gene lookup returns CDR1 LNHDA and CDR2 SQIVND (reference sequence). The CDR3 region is CASTDRGPYNEQFF. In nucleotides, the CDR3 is TGTGCCAGTACTGACAGGGGACCATACAATGAGCAGTTCTTC.

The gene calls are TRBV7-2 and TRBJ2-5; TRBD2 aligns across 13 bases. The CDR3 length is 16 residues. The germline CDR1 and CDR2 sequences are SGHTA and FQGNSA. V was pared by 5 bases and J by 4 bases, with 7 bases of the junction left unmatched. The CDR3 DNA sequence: TGTGCCAGCAGCCCCCCTCGACTAGCGGGAGGAGAGACCCAGTACTTC. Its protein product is CASSPPRLAGGETQYF.

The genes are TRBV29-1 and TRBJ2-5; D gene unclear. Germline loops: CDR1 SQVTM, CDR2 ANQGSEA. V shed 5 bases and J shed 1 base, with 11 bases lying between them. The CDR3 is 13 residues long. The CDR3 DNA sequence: TGCAGCGTTTTAGTGTTCCCCCAAGAGACCCAGTACTTC. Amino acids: CSVLVFPQETQYF.

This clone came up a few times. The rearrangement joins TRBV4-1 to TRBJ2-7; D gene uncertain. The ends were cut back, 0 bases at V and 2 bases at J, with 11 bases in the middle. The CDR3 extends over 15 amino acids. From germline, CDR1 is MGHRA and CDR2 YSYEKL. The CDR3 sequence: CASSQDRGWTYEQYF. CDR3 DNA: TGCGCCAGCAGCCAAGACAGAGGCTGGACCTACGAGCAGTACTTC.

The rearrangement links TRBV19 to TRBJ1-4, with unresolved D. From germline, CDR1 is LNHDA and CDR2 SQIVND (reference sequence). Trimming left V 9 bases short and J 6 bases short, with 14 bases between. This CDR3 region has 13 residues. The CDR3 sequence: CASQGYGYEKLFF. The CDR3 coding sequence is TGTGCCAGCCAAGGGTATGGGTATGAAAAACTGTTTTTT.